This TCR beta chain was identified in a study of T-cell memory formation after mild COVID-19. Each CDR3 protein is one row after TCRdb ran MiXCR on the 5' RACE reads. This table holds more than 110,000 distinct CDR3 sequences, under 30% found once. The germline CDR1 and CDR2 sequences are SQVTM and ANQGSEA. The CDR3 totals 16 residues. Trimming took 0 bases from V and 6 from J, leaving 21 bases between them. This TCR came from an adult woman who had mild COVID-19 (a few samples of this study predate the infection). Cell type and time point are not known. V gene TRBV29-1 combines with J gene TRBJ2-7, with D hard to call. Sequenced material: PBMCs or a T cell subset sorted from them (not recorded which). CDR3 sequence: CSVEDAPIPIFSEQYF. DNA for the CDR3: TGCAGCGTTGAAGATGCACCGATACCTATCTTTTCCGAGCAGTACTTC.